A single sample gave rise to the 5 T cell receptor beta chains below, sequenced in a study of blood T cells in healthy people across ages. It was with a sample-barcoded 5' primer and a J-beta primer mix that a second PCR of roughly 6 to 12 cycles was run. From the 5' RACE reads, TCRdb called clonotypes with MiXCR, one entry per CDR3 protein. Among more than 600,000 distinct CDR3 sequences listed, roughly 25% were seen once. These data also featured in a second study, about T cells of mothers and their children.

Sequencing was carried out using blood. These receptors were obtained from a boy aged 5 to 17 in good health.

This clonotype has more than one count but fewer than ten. The CDR3 loop is CASSYSTVSNQPQHF. The CDR3 DNA is TGTGCCAGCAGTTACTCGACAGTAAGCAATCAGCCCCAGCATTTT. The chain carries TRBV6-6 and TRBJ1-5, with D possibly being TRBD1 (5 bases). This CDR3 contains 15 residues. The germline V gene has CDR1 MNHNY and CDR2 SVGAGI (reference sequence). Trimming removed 0 bases from V and 1 base from J, with 7 bases in between.

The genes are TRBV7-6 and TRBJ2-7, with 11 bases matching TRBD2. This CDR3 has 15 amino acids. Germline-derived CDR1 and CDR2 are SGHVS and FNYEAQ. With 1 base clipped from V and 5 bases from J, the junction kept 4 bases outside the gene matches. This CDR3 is CASSLVAGGLDEQYF. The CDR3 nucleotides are TGTGCCAGCAGCTTAGTAGCGGGAGGGCTCGACGAGCAGTACTTC.

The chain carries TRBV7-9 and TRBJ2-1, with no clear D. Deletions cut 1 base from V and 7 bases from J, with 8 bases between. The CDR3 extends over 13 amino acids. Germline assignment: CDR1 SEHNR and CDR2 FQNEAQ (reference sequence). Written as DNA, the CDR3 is TGTGCCAGCAGCTTAGAAAGGCAGAATGAGCAGTTCTTC. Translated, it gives CASSLERQNEQFF.

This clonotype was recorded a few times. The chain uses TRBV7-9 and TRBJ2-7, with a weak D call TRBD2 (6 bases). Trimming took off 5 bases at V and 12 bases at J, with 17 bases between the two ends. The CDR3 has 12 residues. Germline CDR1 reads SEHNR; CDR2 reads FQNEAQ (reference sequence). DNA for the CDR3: TGTGCCAGCAGCATCCGGAATGGGGAGGCGTACTTC. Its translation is CASSIRNGEAYF.

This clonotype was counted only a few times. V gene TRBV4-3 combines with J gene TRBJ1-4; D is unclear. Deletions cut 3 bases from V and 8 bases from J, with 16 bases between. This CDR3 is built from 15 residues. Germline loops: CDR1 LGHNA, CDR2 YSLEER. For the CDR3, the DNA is TGCGCCAGCAGCCATGCGCCTTTCGGGCGGGAAAAACTGTTTTTT. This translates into CASSHAPFGREKLFF.